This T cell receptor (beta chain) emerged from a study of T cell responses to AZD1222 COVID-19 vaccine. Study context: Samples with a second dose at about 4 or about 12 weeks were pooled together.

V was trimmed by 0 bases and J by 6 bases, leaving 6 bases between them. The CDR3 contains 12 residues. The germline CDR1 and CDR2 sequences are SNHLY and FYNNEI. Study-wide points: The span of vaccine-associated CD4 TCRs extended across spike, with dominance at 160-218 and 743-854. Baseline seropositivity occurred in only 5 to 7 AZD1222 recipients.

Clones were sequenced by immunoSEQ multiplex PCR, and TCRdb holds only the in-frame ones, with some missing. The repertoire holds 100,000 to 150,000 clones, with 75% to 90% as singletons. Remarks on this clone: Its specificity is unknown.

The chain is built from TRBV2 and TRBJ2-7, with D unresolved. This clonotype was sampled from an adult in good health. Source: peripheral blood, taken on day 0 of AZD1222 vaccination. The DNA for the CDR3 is TGTGCCAGCAGTGAAGCGAGAGTCGAGCAGTACTTC. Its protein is CASSEARVEQYF.